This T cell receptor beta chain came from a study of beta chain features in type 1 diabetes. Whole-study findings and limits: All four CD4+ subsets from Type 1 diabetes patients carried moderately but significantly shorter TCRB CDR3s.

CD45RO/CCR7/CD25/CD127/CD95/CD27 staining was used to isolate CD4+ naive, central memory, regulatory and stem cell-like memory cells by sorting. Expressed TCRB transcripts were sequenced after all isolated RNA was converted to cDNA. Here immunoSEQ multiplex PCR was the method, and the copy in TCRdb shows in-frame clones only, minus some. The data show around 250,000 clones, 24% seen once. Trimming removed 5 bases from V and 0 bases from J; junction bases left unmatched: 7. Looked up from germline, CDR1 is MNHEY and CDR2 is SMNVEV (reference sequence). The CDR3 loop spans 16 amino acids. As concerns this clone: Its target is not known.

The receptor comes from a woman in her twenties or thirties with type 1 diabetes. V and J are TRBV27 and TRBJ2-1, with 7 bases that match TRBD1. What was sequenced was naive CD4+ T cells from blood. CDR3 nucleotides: TGTGCCAGCAGTCTCCGTACAGGGGTCTCCTACAATGAGCAGTTCTTC. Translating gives CASSLRTGVSYNEQFF.